One and the same sample provided the 32 T cell receptor beta chains below, sequenced in a study of cytomegalovirus exposure and HLA in healthy donors (dated by TCRdb to 2015 to 2018). Libraries were made using the immunoSEQ multiplex PCR assay. The multiplex PCR relied on a mix of 60 forward primers for TCR Vbeta segments and 13 reverse primers for TCR Jbeta segments. TCRdb retrieved this table from immuneACCESS and kept in-frame rearrangements only. Not all clones are present; in checked studies, unresolved V genes account for under half, and no reason is known for the remainder. This sample is represented by roughly 190,000 clones; around 87% of them were singletons. Of the sample, 1.3% falls within the top ten clones. Sequencing input: PBMCs. Source of these receptors: a man aged 25 to 45 in good health and CMV-seronegative.

The chain is built from TRBV6-6 and TRBJ1-2; 8 bases are shared with TRBD1. The CDR3 loop spans 15 amino acids. Trimming cost V 0 bases and J 5 bases; bases outside gene matches: 5. Per the germline V gene, CDR1 is MNHNY and CDR2 is SVGAGI (reference sequence). The CDR3 region is CASSYSKDRAYGYTF. CDR3 nucleotide sequence: TGTGCCAGCAGTTACTCTAAGGACAGGGCTTATGGCTACACCTTC.

J is TRBJ2-5 and V is TRBV27, with 14 bases fitting TRBD2. Germline CDR1 MNHEY, CDR2 SMNVEV (reference sequence). The CDR3 spans 15 residues. After removal of 5 bases from V and 6 bases from J, the junction contained 5 bases not matched to a gene. In nucleotides, the CDR3 is TGTGCCAGCAGTGAGGGACTAGCGGGAGTGAAGACCCAGTACTTC. Translating gives CASSEGLAGVKTQYF.

This chain connects TRBV5-8 to TRBJ1-5, with 7 bases matching TRBD1. V lost 5 bases to trimming and J lost 3 bases; unmatched junction nucleotides: 8. Germline-derived CDR1 and CDR2 are SGHTS and YDEGEE. The CDR3 loop spans 15 amino acids. The CDR3: CASRADRAFNQPQHF. The CDR3 DNA follows: TGTGCCAGCAGAGCCGACAGGGCCTTCAATCAGCCCCAGCATTTT.

This clone was counted a single time. V gene TRBV27 combines with J gene TRBJ2-5; 8 bases line up with TRBD2. V dropped 6 bases and J dropped 3; count of bases not matched to a gene: 12. CDR1 MNHEY and CDR2 SMNVEV come from the germline V gene (reference sequence). The CDR3 runs 16 residues. CDR3 nucleotide sequence: TGTGCCAGCAGCTCCGCTGATGGACTAGCCGAAGAGACCCAGTACTTC. It yields the protein CASSSADGLAEETQYF.

The rearrangement uses TRBV9 and TRBJ2-3, with 9 bases identical to TRBD2. Trimming removed 4 bases from V and 1 base from J; junction bases left unmatched: 19. This CDR3 has 20 residues. Germline loops: CDR1 SGDLS, CDR2 YYNGEE. This chain's CDR3 is CASSPWGLAGKPARTDTQYF. Here the CDR3 DNA reads TGTGCCAGCAGCCCCTGGGGGCTAGCGGGGAAACCTGCCCGCACAGATACGCAGTATTTT.

The CDR3, as DNA: TGCGCCAGCAGCGAATCGGGGGTCAACACCGGGGAGCTGTTTTTT. It specifies CASSESGVNTGELFF. The chain carries TRBV4-1 and TRBJ2-2, with D possibly matching TRBD2 (6 bases). Germline CDR1 MGHRA, CDR2 YSYEKL. The CDR3 extends over 15 amino acids. The V end lost 5 bases, the J end lost 2 bases, and 12 bases lay between the germline ends.

The chain carries TRBV6-5 and TRBJ1-2; D unclear. Germline V gene lookup returns CDR1 MNHEY and CDR2 SVGAGI. The CDR3 contains 12 residues. Trimming cost V 5 bases and J 8 bases, with 12 bases left between them. The CDR3 sequence: CASSAAGRGYTF. The CDR3 coding sequence is TGTGCCAGCAGTGCGGCGGGCCGGGGCTACACCTTC.

The rearrangement uses TRBV18 and TRBJ1-5, with 9 bases matching TRBD1. V gave up 5 bases and J gave up 2 bases; unmatched junction bases: 7. CDR1 KGHSH and CDR2 LQKENI come from the germline V gene. The length of the CDR3 is 16 residues. The CDR3: CASSLTGGRGNQPQHF. CDR3 coding DNA: TGTGCCAGCTCATTAACAGGGGGCAGGGGCAATCAGCCCCAGCATTTT.

J is TRBJ1-4 and V is TRBV28; tentatively, D is TRBD1 (5 bases). V lost 3 bases to trimming and J lost 4 bases, with 18 bases between them. The CDR3 runs 17 residues. Per germline, CDR1 MDHEN and CDR2 SYDVKM. In nucleotides, the CDR3 is TGTGCCAGCAGTTTCAGTGGATTAGGCAGGGATAATGAAAAACTGTTTTTT. Translation: CASSFSGLGRDNEKLFF.

J is TRBJ2-7 and V is TRBV7-9, with 9 bases matching TRBD1. The germline CDR1 and CDR2 sequences are SEHNR and FQNEAQ (reference sequence). This CDR3 is built from 16 residues. J was trimmed by 3 bases and V by 6 bases; bases with no gene match: 12. CDR3 amino acids: CASSQIPGQGIYEQYF. DNA for the CDR3: TGTGCCAGCAGTCAGATCCCGGGACAGGGTATCTACGAGCAGTACTTC.

The rearrangement uses TRBV9 and TRBJ1-2; weak D call: TRBD1 (6 bases). V was pared by 4 bases and J by 4 bases, with 11 bases between. The CDR3 contains 13 residues. The germline gives CDR1 SGDLS, CDR2 YYNGEE. CDR3 DNA: TGTGCCAGCAGCTCCCAGGGGATCTATGGCTACACCTTC. This translates into CASSSQGIYGYTF.

The chain recombines TRBV6-5 with TRBJ2-2, with 8 bases fitting TRBD1. Per the germline V gene, CDR1 is MNHEY and CDR2 is SVGAGI. The CDR3 consists of 14 residues. Trimming cost V 8 bases and J 2 bases; bases outside gene matches: 4. The CDR3 sequence is CASSTGGNTGELFF. DNA of the CDR3: TGTGCCAGCTCTACAGGGGGTAACACCGGGGAGCTGTTTTTT.

V gene TRBV29-1 combines with J gene TRBJ2-2; D is perhaps TRBD2 (7 bases). This CDR3 spans 14 amino acids. V was pared by 7 bases and J by 6 bases, with 18 bases between. Per germline, CDR1 SQVTM and CDR2 ANQGSEA. The CDR3 loop reads CSARFGGLSGELFF. The CDR3 nucleotides are TGCAGCGCCCGGTTCGGGGGGCTTTCCGGGGAGCTGTTTTTT.

For this clone: Compared with germline, one end of the junction differs, possibly owing to a read error. The rearrangement uses TRBV27 and TRBJ2-4; D not certain. This CDR3 is 14 amino acids long. CDR1 is MNHEY and CDR2 is SMNVEV in the germline V gene (reference sequence). The CDR3 sequence is CASSFSSPQNSQYF. In nucleotides, the CDR3 is TGTGCCAGCAGTTTTTCGTCACCTCAAAACAGTCAGTACTTC.

The V call is TRBV27, the J call TRBJ2-5; D is perhaps TRBD2 (5 bases). V gave up 5 bases and J gave up 5 bases, with 12 bases separating them. The CDR3 totals 13 residues. The germline V gene has CDR1 MNHEY and CDR2 SMNVEV (reference sequence). In DNA form, the CDR3 reads TGTGCCAGCAGTCTAGCTTCTCGGGAGACCCAGTACTTC. Translation: CASSLASRETQYF.

V usage is TRBV5-5 and J usage is TRBJ1-5, with a tentative D call TRBD1 (6 bases). The germline CDR1 and CDR2 sequences are SGHKS and YYEKEE (reference sequence). V shed 3 bases and J shed 0 bases, with 10 bases lying between them. This CDR3 has 15 amino acids. The CDR3 loop is CASSSTGNSNQPQHF. The CDR3 DNA sequence: TGTGCCAGCAGCTCGACAGGAAATAGCAATCAGCCCCAGCATTTT.

The rearrangement links TRBV11-3 to TRBJ2-1; TRBD2 agrees at 11 bases. Trimming took 5 bases from V and 6 from J; bases not matched to a gene: 6. Per germline, CDR1 SGHNT and CDR2 YENEEA. The length of the CDR3 is 15 residues. The CDR3 DNA is TGTGCCAGCAGCCTCACTAGCGGGAGCCCCAATGAGCAGTTCTTC. Translated, it gives CASSLTSGSPNEQFF.

This clone was seen only once. The V call is TRBV19, the J call TRBJ2-1; 13 bases line up with TRBD2. The trim removed 9 bases at V and 7 bases at J, leaving 12 bases unmatched. The CDR3 has 16 residues. The germline V gene encodes CDR1 LNHDA and CDR2 SQIVND (reference sequence). The CDR3 nucleotides are TGTGCCAGCGCTTATACTGGACTAGCGGGGGAGAATGAGCAGTTCTTC. Translation gives CASAYTGLAGENEQFF.

This clone was seen a few times. The rearrangement joins TRBV27 to TRBJ2-5, with 9 nucleotides matching TRBD2. With V trimmed by 1 base and J by 0 bases, 3 bases remained unmatched. Germline values: CDR1 MNHEY, CDR2 SMNVEV (reference sequence). The CDR3 runs to 16 residues. The CDR3 DNA is TGTGCCAGCAGTTTATTGGCTAGCGGGAACCAAGAGACCCAGTACTTC. Its protein product is CASSLLASGNQETQYF.

This rearrangement joins TRBV11-3 to TRBJ2-1; the match to TRBD2 covers 12 bases. J gave up 7 bases and V 5 bases, and 3 bases lay outside the gene matches. This CDR3 region has 14 residues. The germline V gene has CDR1 SGHNT and CDR2 YENEEA. Written as DNA, the CDR3 is TGTGCCAGCAGCGTCGGGACTAGCGGGAATGAGCAGTTCTTC. This translates into CASSVGTSGNEQFF.

V and J are TRBV6-1 and TRBJ2-7; 9 bases align to TRBD1. Germline trimming cut 8 bases from V and 5 bases from J; bases unmatched to any gene: 7. Germline values: CDR1 MNHNS, CDR2 SASEGT. The CDR3 contains 13 residues. The CDR3 protein is CASLQGAVDEQYF. The CDR3, as DNA: TGTGCCAGCCTACAGGGGGCCGTGGACGAGCAGTACTTC.

This clone appeared once. This sequence joins TRBV2 and TRBJ2-5, with 8 bases identical to TRBD1. The ends lost 4 bases at V and 1 base at J; junction bases unmatched: 5. The CDR3 loop spans 15 amino acids. The germline CDR1 and CDR2 sequences are SNHLY and FYNNEI. This chain's CDR3 is CASSALQGGQETQYF. CDR3 DNA: TGTGCCAGCAGTGCCCTACAGGGGGGCCAAGAGACCCAGTACTTC.

The gene calls are TRBV9 and TRBJ1-5; D perhaps matches TRBD1 (6 bases). Looked up from germline, CDR1 is SGDLS and CDR2 is YYNGEE. This CDR3 has 14 residues. V gave up 3 bases and J gave up 4 bases, with 11 bases separating them. The CDR3 spells CASSETGENQPQHF. For the CDR3, the DNA is TGTGCCAGCAGCGAGACAGGAGAAAATCAGCCCCAGCATTTT.

The chain links TRBV6-5 to TRBJ2-5, with D possibly being TRBD1 (5 bases). The better agreement between TRBJ2-7 and the DNA end casts doubt on the J call. CDR1 and CDR2 from the germline V gene are MNHEY and SVGAGI. This CDR3 is built from 14 residues. In DNA form, the CDR3 reads TGTGCCAGCAGTTTCGACAGTGGATCCTACGAGCAGTACTTC. Amino acid sequence: CASSFDSGSYEQYF.

The rearrangement links TRBV9 to TRBJ2-1; unclear D gene. V was pared by 3 bases and J by 0 bases, with 10 bases between. The CDR3 contains 15 residues. CDR1 and CDR2 from the germline V gene are SGDLS and YYNGEE. Here the CDR3 DNA reads TGTGCCAGCAGCGCCAAACATTTCTCCTACAATGAGCAGTTCTTC. Amino acid sequence: CASSAKHFSYNEQFF.

The V gene is TRBV4-2, the J gene TRBJ1-4; D is ambiguous. Per the germline V gene, CDR1 is LGHNA and CDR2 is YNFKEQ. Trimming removed 5 bases from V and 6 bases from J, with 13 bases in between. The CDR3 loop spans 14 amino acids. CDR3 region: CASSRLLDDEKLFF. In DNA, the CDR3 is TGTGCCAGCAGCAGACTACTCGACGATGAAAAACTGTTTTTT.

This sequence joins TRBV6-5 and TRBJ1-4; 7 bases are a match to TRBD1. The germline V gene has CDR1 MNHEY and CDR2 SVGAGI. V was pared by 5 bases and J by 12 bases, with 12 bases of the junction left unmatched. This CDR3 has 14 amino acids. The CDR3 spells CASSERTGVRELFF. CDR3 nucleotides: TGTGCCAGCAGTGAACGGACAGGAGTCCGGGAACTGTTTTTT.

The chain has TRBV7-8 and TRBJ2-3; D gene unclear. Germline-derived CDR1 and CDR2 are SGHVS and FQNEAQ. The V and J ends lost 1 base and 9 bases respectively, with 14 bases between them. This CDR3 contains 14 residues. CDR3 nucleotide sequence: TGTGCCAGCAGCTTAGAGAGCCGGTTGAACACGCAGTATTTT. It translates to CASSLESRLNTQYF.

The gene calls are TRBV6-5 and TRBJ1-5; 7 bases match TRBD1. Trimming took 2 bases from V and 7 from J; bases not matched to a gene: 2. CDR3 size: 13 residues. Per germline, CDR1 MNHEY and CDR2 SVGAGI. The CDR3 DNA follows: TGTGCCAGCAGTTACCTCAGGGGGCAGCCCCAGCATTTT. This sequence encodes CASSYLRGQPQHF.

The chain employs TRBV15 and TRBJ2-1; possible D gene TRBD2, 5 bases. Germline loops: CDR1 LNHNV, CDR2 YYDKDF (reference sequence). Trimming cost V 5 bases and J 9 bases, with 14 bases left between them. The CDR3 is made up of 13 amino acids. The CDR3 reads CATSRTSRGEQFF. The CDR3 bases are TGTGCCACCAGCCGGACCTCCCGGGGTGAGCAGTTCTTC.

This rearrangement joins TRBV29-1 to TRBJ2-1; 10 bases align to TRBD1. J gave up 1 base and V 0 bases, and 15 bases lay outside the gene matches. Germline V lookup: CDR1 SQVTM, CDR2 ANQGSEA. This CDR3 has 20 residues. Here the CDR3 DNA reads TGCAGCGTTGAAGATCGAAGGGGACAGGGGAGATTGGGATCCTACAATGAGCAGTTCTTC. Translating gives CSVEDRRGQGRLGSYNEQFF.

The V call is TRBV29-1, the J call TRBJ2-3; 8 nucleotides line up with TRBD1. The junction had 9 bases not matched to a gene; V was cut back by 3 bases and J by 4 bases. There are 15 residues in the CDR3. Germline CDR1 SQVTM, CDR2 ANQGSEA. The CDR3 bases are TGCAGCGTTGAGGAATGGACAGGGCGCCCAGATACGCAGTATTTT. It codes for CSVEEWTGRPDTQYF.